This T cell receptor beta chain was captured by sequencing in a study of T-cell memory formation after mild COVID-19 (dated by TCRdb to 2020 to 2022). The study in broad terms: Most TCR sequence clusters were specific to one of the two donors. Two young, previously healthy adult volunteers, one female and one male, were included in the cohort. In a couple of donors, T-cell clones that expanded and contracted after mild COVID-19 were followed by sequencing TCRalpha and TCRbeta repertoires longitudinally. Study-wide findings and limitations: Contracting CD4+ clones appeared mostly in the CM and EM memory subsets, whereas CD8+ clones were enriched in EMRA. Clones that contracted from day 15 to 85 showed balanced CD4/CD8 phenotypes, whereas a second wave of clones that expanded from day 15 to 37 leaned towards CD4+. Only a couple of mild cases were covered by the study, and larger cohorts that include severe cases with pre-infection samples were considered necessary. SARS-CoV-2 specificity was not confirmed for the second-wave clones peaking on day 37. Some responding clones were detected in pre-infection memory, which suggested that pre-existing cross-reactive memory T cells had joined the SARS-CoV-2 response.

CDR1 SGHDT and CDR2 YYEEEE are derived from the germline V gene. The germline ends are 10 bases apart after V is trimmed by 2 bases and J by 8 bases. The CDR3 spans 13 residues, from the cysteine through the phenylalanine. The entry retains the CDR3 DNA only, 39 bases that are in frame from base 1. This clonotype was seen a handful of times. No cognate antigen has been identified for it. Base qualities were left out, and no much larger clone turns up one base away. PBMCs were isolated by Ficoll-Paque density gradient centrifugation. Sequencing was carried out with an Illumina NovaSeq 6000. TCRalpha and TCRbeta cDNA libraries were built by 5'RACE with constant-segment primers, adding sample barcodes and unique molecular identifiers. Trizol reagent was used to extract RNA from every sample. The libraries were amplified in two PCR steps, and the second step added a second sample barcode and Illumina TruSeq adapters. Libraries were sequenced on an Illumina NovaSeq with 2 x 150 bp paired-end reads. Turning to the authors' computational methods: With migec v1.2.7, reads were demultiplexed and then collapsed into UMI-guided consensus sequences. Using mixcr v2.1.11, UMI consensuses were aligned to TRA and TRB V and J templates and then assembled into clonotypes. Clonotypes were classified as expanded or contracted when called significant by both edgeR and NoisET, with noise models trained on biological replicates. For edgeR calls, the cutoffs were a false discovery rate-adjusted p below 0.01 and a log2 fold-change threshold of 1. As an exploratory analysis of dynamics, max-normalized trajectories of the 1000 most abundant clonotypes were examined with PCA combined with hierarchical clustering. Each responding clone was given a CD4 or CD8 phenotype based on the CD4+ and CD8+ repertoires, which had been sequenced separately. Clones were called with MiXCR by TCRdb after fastp trimmed the public reads at Q25, and only in-frame beta chains were retained. Identical CDR3 proteins give one entry, which carries the most common genes and DNA. Clone size and V and J calls follow TCRdb, not the original study. Recorded for this sample are about 440,000 distinct CDR3 sequences; around 19% of them occurred a single time. The ten largest clonotypes hold about 8.8% of the sample.

The sequence links TRBV5-6 to TRBJ2-2; the D gene is perhaps TRBD2, on 6 matching bases. The receptor's source is an adult woman who had mild COVID-19 (a few samples of this study predate the infection). The sample titles of this study are shuffled in the database, so cell type and time point are left out; the donor was told from shared clones. Sequenced: PBMCs or a T cell subset sorted from them (not recorded which). The CDR3 region: CASSFSSVGELFF. The nucleotide sequence is given as TGTGCCAGCAGCTTCTCTAGCGTGGGGGAGCTGTTTTTT. The full variable domain, with segments outside the CDR3 supplied by the reference TRBV5-6 and TRBJ2-2 proteins, appears as DAGVTQSPTHLIKTRGQQVTLRCSPKSGHDTVSWYQQALGQGPQFIFQYYEEEERQRGNFPDRFSGHQFPNYSSELNVNALLLGDSALYLCASSFSSVGELFFGEGSRLTVL.